The clone carrying this T cell receptor (beta chain) came up once. Its matching antigen is unknown. Measured with immunoSEQ multiplex PCR; TCRdb has only the in-frame clones, and not every one. This repertoire shows approximately 76,000 clones, around 94% found once; its top ten account for approximately 9.9%. The CDR3 is 15 residues long. Germline V gene data show CDR1 as SGHVS and CDR2 as FQNEAQ. V lost 5 bases, J lost 2 bases, and 8 bases stayed unmatched. This record belongs to a study of OX40 agonist ivuxolimab in advanced cancers. At the level of the study: Treatment received earlier with anti-PD-1, anti-PD-L1 or anti-CTLA-4 agents was allowed, and approximately 44% had some.

The study's findings and limits: In CD8+ T cells, expanded clones were on average more numerous than in CD4+.

The specimen comprised CD4+ or CD8+ T cells sorted from blood, sampled in a trial of the OX40 agonist ivuxolimab. V gene TRBV7-8 combines with J gene TRBJ2-5, with 7 bases identical to TRBD1. This TCR was sampled from an adult with an advanced solid tumor such as melanoma, head and neck, liver or kidney cancer. The CDR3 DNA reads as TGTGCCAGCAGCCTTCCGGGGACAGAACAAGAGACCCAGTACTTC. Its protein is CASSLPGTEQETQYF.